Below are 24 T cell receptor beta chains sequenced from a single sample in a study of blood T cell repertoires in COVID-19. Method: immunoSEQ multiplex PCR; TCRdb's copy keeps in-frame clones and lacks some. Among 150,000 to 180,000 clones, around 78% were seen once, and the ten largest hold approximately 1.8%. Sequencing was carried out using peripheral blood. Source of these receptors: a man aged 80 or over with acute or convalescent COVID-19.

This chain links TRBV7-8 with TRBJ2-1, with 8 bases that match TRBD2. J lost 7 bases, V lost 1 base, and 12 bases had no gene match. Looked up from germline, CDR1 is SGHVS and CDR2 is FQNEAQ. This CDR3 spans 17 amino acids. CDR3 in DNA: TGTGCCAGCAGCTTAGACCCCCGGGGGGGATCTAGGAATGAGCAGTTCTTC. This gives the protein CASSLDPRGGSRNEQFF.

The chain is built from TRBV24-1 and TRBJ2-2, with D perhaps TRBD1 (5 bases). Deletions cut 1 base from V and 7 bases from J, with 6 bases between. Per the germline V gene, CDR1 is KGHDR and CDR2 is SFDVKD. The CDR3 consists of 13 residues. The CDR3 DNA reads TGTGCCACCAGTGATTTCAGGGTCGGGGAGCTGTTTTTT. Its translation is CATSDFRVGELFF.

This clone came up once. Additional DNA sequences in this sample encode the identical CDR3. This chain connects TRBV5-1 to TRBJ2-1, with 7 nucleotides matching TRBD1. The CDR3 spans 14 residues. Per the germline V gene, CDR1 is SGHRS and CDR2 is YFSETQ. Losses at the gene ends were 4 bases for V and 7 bases for J; bases not matched to a gene: 8. The CDR3 DNA reads TGCGCCAGCAGCCCAGGAGACAGGGAAAATGAGCAGTTCTTC. Protein: CASSPGDRENEQFF.

The chain joins TRBV7-9 to TRBJ1-6; TRBD1 might be the D (6 bases). The CDR3 runs 15 residues. V was cut by 0 bases and J by 4 bases, with 7 bases left in between. Germline V CDR1 and CDR2: SEHNR, FQNEAQ (reference sequence). The chain's CDR3 is CASSLAGAYNSPLHF. The CDR3 nucleotides read TGTGCCAGCAGCTTAGCGGGGGCTTATAATTCACCCCTCCACTTT.

This sequence joins TRBV5-1 and TRBJ2-7; 7 bases align to TRBD1. V was pared by 0 bases and J by 3 bases, with 6 bases of the junction left unmatched. The CDR3 is made up of 15 amino acids. From germline, CDR1 is SGHRS and CDR2 YFSETQ. The CDR3 DNA sequence: TGCGCCAGCAGCTTGGTGACAGGGACCCTCTACGAGCAGTACTTC. The encoded protein is CASSLVTGTLYEQYF.

This rearrangement joins TRBV18 to TRBJ2-5; no clear D. The germline V gene encodes CDR1 KGHSH and CDR2 LQKENI. The CDR3 sequence is 14 residues long. Trimming took off 2 bases at V and 1 base at J, with 8 bases between the two ends. CDR3 region: CASSPGRSQETQYF. The CDR3 nucleotides read TGTGCCAGCTCACCAGGCAGAAGCCAAGAGACCCAGTACTTC.

This chain connects TRBV5-1 to TRBJ1-5, with 7 positions matching TRBD1. The CDR3 has 14 amino acids. J was trimmed by 6 bases and V by 0 bases; bases with no gene match: 3. The germline gives CDR1 SGHRS, CDR2 YFSETQ. The CDR3 DNA reads as TGCGCCAGCAGCTTGGAGGGGGCTGGTCAGCCCCAGCATTTT. Translation gives CASSLEGAGQPQHF.

CDR3 DNA: TGTGCCAGCAGCACTCCCACAGGGGGCGGCTATGGCTACACCTTC. Amino acid sequence: CASSTPTGGGYGYTF. J is TRBJ1-2 and V is TRBV7-2; 9 nucleotides line up with TRBD1. The CDR3 consists of 15 residues. In germline, CDR1 is SGHTA, CDR2 FQGNSA. J gave up 4 bases and V 5 bases, and 8 bases lay outside the gene matches.

The table lists this clone with a count of one. V usage is TRBV7-2 and J usage is TRBJ2-5; tentatively, D is TRBD2 (6 bases). Between the trimmed V and J ends, which lost 4 bases and 0 bases, there was a span of 12 bases. CDR1 is SGHTA and CDR2 is FQGNSA in the germline V gene. This CDR3 comprises 15 residues. CDR3 DNA: TGTGCCAGCAGCTCCGGGGGAGCGAACCAAGAGACCCAGTACTTC. Translation: CASSSGGANQETQYF.

The chain recombines TRBV27 with TRBJ1-5; D might be TRBD1 (6 bases). The CDR3 spans 14 residues. Trimming removed 3 bases at V and 4 bases at J, with 10 bases between. Germline lookup yields CDR1 MNHEY and CDR2 SMNVEV (reference sequence). The CDR3 sequence: CASSFSQGNQPQHF. The CDR3 region has the DNA TGTGCCAGCAGTTTCTCTCAGGGGAATCAGCCCCAGCATTTT.

This clone was detected only a few times. The chain is built from TRBV3-1 (or the pseudogene TRBV3-2) and TRBJ2-5; D gene unclear. Trimming took 2 bases from V and 5 from J, leaving 12 bases between them. CDR1 is LGHDT and CDR2 is YNNKEL in the germline V gene (reference sequence). The CDR3 length is 14 residues. The chain's CDR3 is CASSQPARFETQYF. The CDR3, as DNA: TGTGCCAGCAGCCAACCCGCGCGGTTCGAGACCCAGTACTTC.

The rearrangement links TRBV10-3 to TRBJ2-5; D perhaps matches TRBD1 (6 bases). This CDR3 has 15 residues. V was clipped by 2 bases and J by 1 base, with 11 bases between them. The germline V gene has CDR1 ENHRY and CDR2 SYGVKD. Here the CDR3 DNA reads TGTGCCATCAGTGAGGCACAGGGATTCCAAGAGACCCAGTACTTC. This codes for CAISEAQGFQETQYF.

This sequence joins TRBV30 and TRBJ2-5; D gene unclear. Germline V gene data show CDR1 as GTSNPN and CDR2 as SVGIG (reference sequence). V gave up 1 base and J gave up 5 bases, with 8 bases separating them. The CDR3 consists of 12 residues. CDR3 sequence: CAWSAVGETQYF. The CDR3 nucleotides are TGTGCCTGGAGTGCGGTCGGGGAGACCCAGTACTTC.

The CDR3 here is CASSQGRVSGDQETQYF. The CDR3 coding sequence is TGTGCCAGCAGCCAGGGTCGGGTTAGCGGGGATCAAGAGACCCAGTACTTC. The rearrangement links TRBV4-2 to TRBJ2-5; 8 nucleotides line up with TRBD2. The CDR3 spans 17 residues. Trimming took 3 bases from V and 2 from J; bases not matched to a gene: 11. CDR1 is LGHNA, CDR2 YNFKEQ, per germline.

The chain recombines TRBV3-1 (or the pseudogene TRBV3-2) with TRBJ1-2; 8 nucleotides agree with TRBD1. With 1 base clipped from V and 3 bases from J, the junction kept 7 bases outside the gene matches. Per the germline V gene, CDR1 is LGHDT and CDR2 is YNNKEL (reference sequence). The CDR3 contains 16 residues. CDR3 protein: CASSQGQGKRDYGYTF. The CDR3, as DNA: TGTGCCAGCAGCCAAGGACAGGGGAAGAGAGACTATGGCTACACCTTC.

The V gene is TRBV2, the J gene TRBJ1-5; 7 nucleotides match TRBD1. The CDR3 totals 15 residues. Trimming took 4 bases from V and 3 from J; bases not matched to a gene: 6. Looked up from germline, CDR1 is SNHLY and CDR2 is FYNNEI. CDR3 in amino acids: CASSVNGQVNQPQHF. CDR3 DNA: TGTGCCAGCAGTGTCAATGGACAGGTCAATCAGCCCCAGCATTTT.

The V and J genes are TRBV28 and TRBJ1-6, with 9 bases fitting TRBD1. The V and J ends lost 4 bases and 6 bases, in that order; junction bases with no gene match: 4. Germline-derived CDR1 and CDR2 are MDHEN and SYDVKM. CDR3 length equals 15 residues. CDR3 residues: CASSSGTGRNSPLHF. CDR3 in DNA: TGTGCCAGCAGTTCCGGGACAGGGCGTAATTCACCCCTCCACTTT.

This chain joins TRBV7-8 and TRBJ2-7; 7 bases match TRBD2. The CDR3 spans 14 residues. In germline, CDR1 is SGHVS, CDR2 FQNEAQ. V shed 1 base, J shed 4 bases, and the junction held 4 bases outside the gene matches. In DNA form, the CDR3 reads TGTGCCAGCAGCTTAGGCGGGGGTGGATACGAGCAGTACGTC. Translating it yields CASSLGGGGYEQYV.

This clone was counted a few times. The chain uses TRBV19 and TRBJ1-2; tentative D call: TRBD1 (6 bases). This CDR3 is 13 amino acids long. Trimming cost V 6 bases and J 8 bases, with 16 bases left between them. Germline CDR1 reads LNHDA; CDR2 reads SQIVND (reference sequence). CDR3 sequence: CASRAVAGVGYTF. CDR3 DNA: TGTGCCAGTAGGGCGGTGGCAGGGGTGGGCTACACCTTC.

The rearrangement joins TRBV7-6 to TRBJ2-1, with 11 bases that match TRBD2. There are 15 residues in the CDR3. Germline CDR1 SGHVS, CDR2 FNYEAQ. The junction had 5 bases not matched to a gene; V was cut back by 4 bases and J by 6 bases. CDR3 nucleotide sequence: TGTGCCAGCAGCTCTAGCGGGGGGTATTCCAATGAGCAGTTCTTC. Translation: CASSSSGGYSNEQFF.

This rearrangement joins TRBV27 to TRBJ1-3; D may be TRBD1 (5 bases). V shed 11 bases and J shed 0 bases, with 14 bases lying between them. Germline CDR1 is MNHEY and CDR2 is SMNVEV (reference sequence). This CDR3 comprises 14 residues. This chain's CDR3 is CAGATGYSGNTIYF. In DNA, the CDR3 is TGTGCCGGCGCAACAGGTTACTCTGGAAACACCATATATTTT.

The rearrangement links TRBV6-5 to TRBJ2-7; 9 bases map to TRBD1. From germline, CDR1 is MNHEY and CDR2 SVGAGI. This CDR3 is 16 amino acids long. V shed 2 bases, J shed 5 bases, and the junction held 10 bases outside the gene matches. The CDR3 DNA follows: TGTGCCAGCAGTTACCCCAGCCTAGGACAGGGGAACGAGCAGTACTTC. Protein product: CASSYPSLGQGNEQYF.

The chain couples TRBV6-5 to TRBJ2-2; tentatively, D is TRBD1 (5 bases). Germline CDR1 reads MNHEY; CDR2 reads SVGAGI. The V end lost 6 bases, the J end lost 1 base, and 12 bases lay between the germline ends. The CDR3 has 15 amino acids. The CDR3 loop is CASRQTRGNTGELFF. CDR3 DNA sequence: TGTGCCAGCAGGCAGACAAGGGGGAACACCGGGGAGCTGTTTTTT.

The chain recombines TRBV29-1 with TRBJ1-1, with D perhaps matching TRBD1 (5 bases). CDR3 size: 13 residues. Germline CDR1 is SQVTM and CDR2 is ANQGSEA. V was shortened by 2 bases and J by 1 base, with 8 bases between the two germline ends. The CDR3 coding sequence is TGCAGCGTTGAACGTAGGGGGAACACTGAAGCTTTCTTT. Its translation is CSVERRGNTEAFF.